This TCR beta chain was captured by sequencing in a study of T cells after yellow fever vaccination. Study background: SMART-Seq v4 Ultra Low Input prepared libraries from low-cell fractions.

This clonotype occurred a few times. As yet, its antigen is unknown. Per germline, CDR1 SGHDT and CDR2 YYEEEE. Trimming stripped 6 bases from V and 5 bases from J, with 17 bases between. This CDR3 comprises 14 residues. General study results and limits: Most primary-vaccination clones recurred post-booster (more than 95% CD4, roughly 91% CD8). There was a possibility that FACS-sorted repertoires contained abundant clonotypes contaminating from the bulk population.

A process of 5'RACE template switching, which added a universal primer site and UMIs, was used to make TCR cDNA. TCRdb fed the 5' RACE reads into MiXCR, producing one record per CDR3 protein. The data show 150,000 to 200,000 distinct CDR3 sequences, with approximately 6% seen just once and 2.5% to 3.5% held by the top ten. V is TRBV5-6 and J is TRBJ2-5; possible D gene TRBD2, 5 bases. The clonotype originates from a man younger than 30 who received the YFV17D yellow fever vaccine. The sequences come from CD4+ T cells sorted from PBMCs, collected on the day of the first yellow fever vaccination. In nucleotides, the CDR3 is TGTGCCAGCAACGACGCGGGTTCCGTGGAGACCCAGTACTTC. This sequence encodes CASNDAGSVETQYF.